The source of this T cell receptor (beta chain) is a study of monozygotic twins with cystic fibrosis. The wider study: Roughly 3 micrograms of fragmented DNA underwent around 16 PCR cycles for library preparation. Notes on the study in general: The repertoire was suggested to be naive-dominated, clonality median roughly 0.0091. Monozygotic CF twin pairs shared significantly more nucleotide-identical clonotypes than unrelated CF individuals did. No link emerged between shared CDR3 counts and age, concordance or severity.

Here immunoSEQ multiplex PCR was the method, and the copy in TCRdb shows in-frame clones only, minus some. Found here are 29,000 or so clones, around 85% of them singletons; the top ten hold roughly 0.85%. This CDR3 has 13 amino acids. Trimming cost V 5 bases and J 2 bases, with 12 bases left between them. CDR1 is SQVTM, CDR2 ANQGSEA, per germline. In this sample, this clone turned up a few times. Its target is not known. The receptor comes from a girl aged 2-10 years with cystic fibrosis. The sequenced material came from blood. The chain carries TRBV29-1 and TRBJ1-2, with D hard to call. This chain's CDR3 is CSVRSLLNYGYTF. The CDR3 coding sequence is TGCAGCGTTCGCAGTCTCCTCAACTATGGCTACACCTTC.